This T cell receptor (beta chain) appears in the sequencing data of a study of CD8+ T cells in alopecia areata. RNA, once extracted, was reverse transcribed into cDNA for use as the sequencing template. The protocol was immunoSEQ multiplex PCR, while the TCRdb copy is restricted to in-frame clones and leaves out a portion. The sample has around 140,000 clones, approximately 49% seen once. Between the trimmed V and J ends, which lost 0 bases and 5 bases, there was a span of 3 bases. The CDR3 spans 12 residues. Germline V CDR1 and CDR2: SGHDT, YYEEEE. The rearrangement uses TRBV5-6 and TRBJ1-5; D ambiguous. The sequences come from CD8+ T cells sorted from blood, collected at week 0. The clonotype originates from a human donor with alopecia areata. CDR3 sequence (DNA): TGTGCCAGCAGCTTGGAGGATCAGCCCCAGCATTTT. Protein product: CASSLEDQPQHF. Using reference TRBV5-6 and TRBJ1-5 for the parts outside the CDR3, the full variable domain is DAGVTQSPTHLIKTRGQQVTLRCSPKSGHDTVSWYQQALGQGPQFIFQYYEEEERQRGNFPDRFSGHQFPNYSSELNVNALLLGDSALYLCASSLEDQPQHFGDGTRLSIL.